The clone carrying this TCR beta chain was counted between two and nine times. Its antigen is unknown. Trimming at V came to 4 bases and at J to 6 bases, leaving 10 bases not matched to a gene. Germline assignment: CDR1 KGHSH and CDR2 LQKENI. The CDR3 has 16 amino acids. These data are taken from a study of T-cell memory formation after mild COVID-19. Study conclusions and caveats: Pre-infection memory held some responding clones, suggesting pre-existing cross-reactive T cells responded.

TCRdb ran MiXCR on the 5' RACE reads and lists one entry per CDR3 protein. This table has over 450,000 distinct CDR3 sequences, about a fifth appearing once. The chain carries TRBV18 and TRBJ2-1; TRBD2 matches 9 bases. This clonotype was obtained from an adult woman who had mild COVID-19 (a few samples of this study predate the infection). Cell type and time point are not known. Sequencing was done on a sample of PBMCs or a T cell subset sorted from them (not recorded which). CDR3 DNA: TGTGCCAGCTCACTTGCGGCCGGGACTAGCTTCAATGAGCAGTTCTTC. Translation: CASSLAAGTSFNEQFF.